Below, 26 T cell receptor beta chains from the same sample are listed, as sequenced in a study of cytomegalovirus exposure and HLA in healthy donors. Primers: 60 Vbeta forward and 13 Jbeta reverse. Clones were read by immunoSEQ multiplex PCR, and TCRdb kept only the in-frame ones, dropping some. The table shows approximately 140,000 clones, with 75% to 85% occurring only once. The specimen sequenced was PBMCs. The receptors originated from a woman in her forties in good health and CMV-seropositive.

V and J are TRBV9 and TRBJ2-1; TRBD1 matches at 8 bases. Trimming cost V 5 bases and J 3 bases; bases outside gene matches: 1. CDR1 SGDLS and CDR2 YYNGEE come from the germline V gene. The CDR3 extends over 13 amino acids. The CDR3 spells CASRQGDYNEQFF. DNA for the CDR3: TGTGCCAGCAGACAGGGGGACTACAATGAGCAGTTCTTC.

Note on this clone: Different DNA sequences within this sample yield the same CDR3. The V gene is TRBV5-8, the J gene TRBJ2-3, with D hard to call. The CDR3 is 12 amino acids. Trimming removed 4 bases at V and 2 bases at J, with 5 bases between. Germline V gene sequence: CDR1 SGHTS, CDR2 YDEGEE. The CDR3 nucleotides are TGTGCCAGCAGCCCCATCACAGATACGCAGTATTTT. It specifies CASSPITDTQYF. The full variable domain, with the rest looked up from reference TRBV5-8 and TRBJ2-3, is EAGVTQSPTHLIKTRGQQATLRCSPISGHTSVYWYQQALGLGLQFLLWYDEGEERNRGNFPPRFSGRQFPNYSSELNVNALELEDSALYLCASSPITDTQYFGPGTRLTVL.

This chain links TRBV7-2 with TRBJ2-7; weak D call: TRBD1 (7 bases). Deletions cut 3 bases from V and 2 bases from J, with 17 bases between. Germline-derived CDR1 and CDR2 are SGHTA and FQGNSA. This CDR3 region has 16 residues. CDR3: CASSFQGGPDAYEQYF. The DNA for the CDR3 is TGTGCCAGCAGCTTCCAGGGGGGCCCTGACGCCTACGAGCAGTACTTC.

The rearrangement joins TRBV2 to TRBJ2-3; no clear D. V was pared by 7 bases and J by 0 bases, with 11 bases between. Germline-derived CDR1 and CDR2 are SNHLY and FYNNEI. CDR3 length: 14 residues. CDR3 loop: CASNYDFSTDTQYF. Written as DNA, the CDR3 is TGTGCCAGCAATTATGACTTTAGCACAGATACGCAGTATTTT.

This clone was seen once. The rearrangement uses TRBV5-1 and TRBJ2-7; unclear D gene. This CDR3 comprises 14 residues. CDR1 SGHRS and CDR2 YFSETQ come from the germline V gene. With 4 bases removed from V and 1 base from J, the gap between germline ends came to 12 bases. The CDR3, as DNA: TGCGCCAGCAGCCCGCCGACTGGTTCCTACGAGCAGTACTTC. Its translation: CASSPPTGSYEQYF.

The V gene is TRBV7-2, the J gene TRBJ2-7; 8 nucleotides align to TRBD2. J was trimmed by 6 bases and V by 1 base; bases with no gene match: 5. CDR1 is SGHTA, CDR2 FQGNSA, per germline. This CDR3 contains 14 residues. The CDR3 here is CASSLEAGVLEQYF. For the CDR3, the DNA is TGTGCCAGCAGCTTAGAAGCGGGAGTTCTCGAGCAGTACTTC.

Regarding this clone: At one of its ends the junction is not consistent with the germline gene, which may arise from a read error. The rearrangement links TRBV6-5 to TRBJ2-7; weak D call: TRBD2 (5 bases). The CDR3 covers 13 residues. The germline CDR1 and CDR2 sequences are MNHEY and SVGAGI. Here the CDR3 reads CASSEADPDLHDF. The CDR3 bases are TGTGCCAGCAGTGAAGCGGATCCCGACCTCCACGACTTC.

The chain links TRBV6-1 to TRBJ2-5; 8 nucleotides match TRBD1. The V gene's germline CDR1 is MNHNS and CDR2 SASEGT. V was clipped by 4 bases and J by 10 bases; unmatched bases: 14. This CDR3 is 15 amino acids long. CDR3 residues: CASSVNPGQEGIQYF. The CDR3 DNA sequence: TGTGCCAGCAGTGTTAATCCGGGACAGGAGGGAATCCAGTACTTC.

This chain links TRBV7-2 with TRBJ1-4; 10 bases line up with TRBD1. The germline CDR1 and CDR2 sequences are SGHTA and FQGNSA. V trimming: 5 bases; J trimming: 8 bases; junction bases outside the gene matches: 5. The CDR3 spans 14 residues. For the CDR3, the DNA is TGTGCCAGCAGCATCGACAGGGGGCGAGAAAAACTGTTTTTT. Protein sequence: CASSIDRGREKLFF.

The chain recombines TRBV2 with TRBJ2-1; the D gene is possibly TRBD1 (7 bases). Germline V CDR1 and CDR2: SNHLY, FYNNEI. The V gene lost 6 bases and the J gene lost 7 bases, with 31 bases spanning the gap. The CDR3 contains 19 residues. CDR3 bases: TGTGCCAGCAGCGATCAAGGGGGGACCGACAGGGAAATTTGGAATGAGCAGTTCTTC. The encoded protein is CASSDQGGTDREIWNEQFF.

The V gene is TRBV29-1, the J gene TRBJ2-7; a weak D match, TRBD1 (6 bases). V was clipped by 6 bases and J by 4 bases, with 16 bases between them. Germline values: CDR1 SQVTM, CDR2 ANQGSEA. CDR3 length: 13 amino acids. CDR3: CSVSRDKRYEQYF. The DNA of the CDR3 is TGCAGCGTCTCCCGGGACAAAAGATACGAGCAGTACTTC.

The chain joins TRBV6-4 to TRBJ1-1; 10 bases fit TRBD1. Trimming cost V 2 bases and J 3 bases; bases outside gene matches: 9. CDR1 is MRHNA, CDR2 SNTAGT, per germline. The CDR3 runs 17 residues. CDR3 nucleotides: TGTGCCAGCAGTGACGCATCGGACAGGGGGGTAGACACTGAAGCTTTCTTT. This codes for CASSDASDRGVDTEAFF.

The rearrangement joins TRBV5-1 to TRBJ2-7; the match to TRBD2 covers 10 bases. Germline CDR1 is SGHRS and CDR2 is YFSETQ. There are 16 residues in the CDR3. J lost 1 base, V lost 3 bases, and 7 bases had no gene match. The CDR3 DNA is TGCGCCAGCAGCTCCCATCTAGCGGGAGTTTCCTACGAGCAGTACTTC. Protein sequence: CASSSHLAGVSYEQYF.

V is TRBV5-1 and J is TRBJ2-3; D remains ambiguous. There are 14 residues in the CDR3. Germline loops: CDR1 SGHRS, CDR2 YFSETQ. V gave up 0 bases and J gave up 3 bases, with 8 bases separating them. The CDR3 nucleotides read TGCGCCAGCAGCTTGGCCGAAGAGACAGATACGCAGTATTTT. Its protein product is CASSLAEETDTQYF.

The V gene is TRBV27, the J gene TRBJ2-2, with 7 bases lining up with TRBD2. This CDR3 spans 15 amino acids. Germline values: CDR1 MNHEY, CDR2 SMNVEV (reference sequence). The junction had 6 bases not matched to a gene; V was cut back by 2 bases and J by 6 bases. For the CDR3, the DNA is TGTGCCAGCAGTTTAGCGGCGGGAGTAGCCGGGGAGCTGTTTTTT. This codes for CASSLAAGVAGELFF.

This sequence joins TRBV10-3 and TRBJ2-1; 11 nucleotides align to TRBD2. Losses at the gene ends were 0 bases for V and 5 bases for J; bases not matched to a gene: 6. The V gene's germline CDR1 is ENHRY and CDR2 SYGVKD. This CDR3 has 17 residues. The CDR3 protein is CAISESGVAGGNNEQFF. Here the CDR3 DNA reads TGTGCCATCAGTGAGTCAGGAGTAGCGGGAGGGAACAATGAGCAGTTCTTC.

The J gene is TRBJ2-4, the V gene TRBV19; TRBD1 matches 7 bases. After removal of 6 bases from V and 0 bases from J, the junction contained 5 bases not matched to a gene. Germline V CDR1 and CDR2: LNHDA, SQIVND (reference sequence). The CDR3 extends over 15 amino acids. In DNA, the CDR3 is TGTGCCAGTAGCCGACAGGGAGTAGCCAAAAACATTCAGTACTTC. It yields the protein CASSRQGVAKNIQYF.

The chain is built from TRBV11-3 and TRBJ1-1; D not resolved. V was clipped by 1 base and J by 7 bases, with 7 bases between them. This CDR3 has 12 amino acids. Germline CDR1 and CDR2: SGHNT and YENEEA. The CDR3 DNA reads TGTGCCAGCAGCTTAGCTCGAGGTGAAGCTTTCTTT. Its translation: CASSLARGEAFF.

This clone was detected once. The chain is built from TRBV9 and TRBJ2-1; TRBD1 might be the D (5 bases). Germline loops: CDR1 SGDLS, CDR2 YYNGEE. CDR3 length: 15 amino acids. V gave up 0 bases and J gave up 4 bases, with 11 bases separating them. CDR3 sequence (DNA): TGTGCCAGCAGCGTAGAGGGGTCAGGATACAATGAGCAGTTCTTC. It yields the protein CASSVEGSGYNEQFF.

This chain uses TRBV6-1 with TRBJ2-4, with D perhaps matching TRBD1 (5 bases). V was shortened by 1 base and J by 6 bases, with 7 bases between the two germline ends. Germline loops: CDR1 MNHNS, CDR2 SASEGT. The CDR3 runs 13 residues. CDR3 region: CASSEVQGNIQYF. CDR3 DNA sequence: TGTGCCAGCAGTGAAGTTCAGGGAAACATTCAGTACTTC.

The chain uses TRBV5-1 and TRBJ2-7, with TRBD1 identical over 7 bases. From germline, CDR1 is SGHRS and CDR2 YFSETQ. After removal of 1 base from V and 4 bases from J, the junction contained 8 bases not matched to a gene. This CDR3 has 15 amino acids. CDR3 sequence: CASSLSGDSQYEQYF. The CDR3 region has the DNA TGCGCCAGCAGCTTGTCAGGGGACAGTCAATACGAGCAGTACTTC.

In this sample, this clone turned up a few times. The V and J genes are TRBV6-5 and TRBJ2-7; possible D gene TRBD2, 6 bases. The CDR3 is 15 residues long. Germline V gives CDR1 MNHEY, CDR2 SVGAGI. V lost 4 bases, J lost 7 bases, and 20 bases lay in between. The CDR3 DNA sequence: TGTGCCAGCAGTTCCGGTGGTAGCGGAGCTGGGGAGCAGTACTTC. It specifies CASSSGGSGAGEQYF.

The chain links TRBV28 to TRBJ2-3; 9 positions agree with TRBD1. This CDR3 is built from 15 residues. With 6 bases clipped from V and 3 bases from J, the junction kept 7 bases outside the gene matches. CDR1 is MDHEN, CDR2 SYDVKM, per germline. The CDR3 nucleotides are TGTGCCAGCAGCCCGGGACAGGGTTATACAGATACGCAGTATTTT. This translates into CASSPGQGYTDTQYF.

The gene calls are TRBV5-1 and TRBJ2-3, with 10 nucleotides matching TRBD2. The CDR3 length is 16 residues. V trimming: 4 bases; J trimming: 2 bases; junction bases outside the gene matches: 7. CDR1 SGHRS and CDR2 YFSETQ come from the germline V gene. The chain's CDR3 is CASSPWTSGSTDTQYF. The CDR3 region has the DNA TGCGCCAGCAGCCCGTGGACTAGCGGCTCCACAGATACGCAGTATTTT.

This chain joins TRBV10-3 and TRBJ2-1, with 9 positions matching TRBD2. The germline CDR1 and CDR2 sequences are ENHRY and SYGVKD. V was clipped by 4 bases and J by 10 bases; unmatched bases: 11. The CDR3 covers 15 residues. The CDR3 DNA reads as TGTGCCATCAGTGGGCTAGCGGGGAGTACCGGGGAGCAGTTCTTC. It codes for CAISGLAGSTGEQFF.

The chain has TRBV4-1 and TRBJ2-3; 10 nucleotides match TRBD2. CDR1 is MGHRA and CDR2 is YSYEKL in the germline V gene. V was pared by 3 bases and J by 9 bases, with 12 bases of the junction left unmatched. There are 16 residues in the CDR3. As DNA, the CDR3 is TGCGCCAGCAGCCACCCCAAGGGACTAGCGTCGGGGACGCAGTATTTT. Translated: CASSHPKGLASGTQYF.